The TCR beta chain under discussion was sequenced for a study of blood T cells in healthy people across ages. Sample-barcoded 5' priming and a J-beta primer mix drove a second PCR of about 6 to 12 cycles. TCRdb called the 5' RACE reads again in MiXCR, with one record for every CDR3 protein. The data show 850,000 to 1,000,000 distinct CDR3 sequences, with about 51% seen just once and around a fifth held by the top ten. Trimming removed 5 bases at V and 2 bases at J, with 14 bases between. Germline V gives CDR1 SQVTM, CDR2 ANQGSEA. The CDR3 runs 14 residues. In the case of this clonotype: Its antigen remains unknown.

Whole-study findings and limits: Per million T cells, TCR beta diversity dropped roughly linearly as age increased. Unsorted PBMCs prevented conclusive naive versus antigen-experienced comparison.

V is TRBV29-1 and J is TRBJ2-3, with D possibly being TRBD1 or TRBD2 (6 bases each). The sequence came from an older woman in good health. Sequencing was carried out using blood. The CDR3 is CSVKGGTTTDTQYF. In DNA, the CDR3 is TGCAGCGTTAAAGGCGGGACAACCACAGATACGCAGTATTTT.